This is a list of T cell receptor beta chains from one sample in a study of blood T cell repertoires in COVID-19. Libraries were prepared by immunoSEQ multiplex PCR; TCRdb keeps only in-frame clonotypes and omits some of them. The sample lists 300,000 to 500,000 clones; approximately 90% were seen once. Material: PBMCs or T cells enriched from blood (not recorded which). The receptor set was obtained from a woman between 25 and 40 years old with acute COVID-19. The CDR3 runs from the conserved cysteine through the conserved F or W. Each record gives: clone size, J gene, D gene, V gene, CDR3 protein, CDR3 DNA. D genes are given only for firm matches. Size values are once, few and many counts, or a class for expanded clones, and some rows have none.

size: -; J: TRBJ1-2; D: TRBD1; V: TRBV10-1; CDR3: CASRDRAGYGYTF; DNA: TGCGCCAGCCGGGACAGGGCAGGGTATGGCTACACCTTC
size: -; J: TRBJ1-1; D: TRBD1; V: TRBV28; CDR3: CASSLGKGATPEAFF; DNA: TGTGCCAGCAGTCTAGGTAAGGGGGCTACCCCTGAAGCTTTCTTT
size: once; J: TRBJ1-2; D: TRBD1; V: TRBV5-4; CDR3: CASSRGAGGAGFYGYTF; DNA: TGTGCCAGCAGCCGCGGGGCAGGGGGCGCGGGGTTCTATGGCTACACCTTC
size: -; J: TRBJ2-3; D: -; V: TRBV7-6; CDR3: CASSATAGSQDTQYF; DNA: TGTGCCAGCAGCGCAACCGCGGGGAGCCAAGATACGCAGTATTTT
size: once; J: TRBJ2-2; D: TRBD1; V: TRBV6-2/TRBV6-3; CDR3: CASSDPRTGYITGELFF; DNA: TGTGCCAGCAGCGACCCGCGGACAGGGTATATCACCGGGGAGCTGTTTTTT
size: -; J: TRBJ1-2; D: -; V: TRBV5-6; CDR3: CASSLVSGVGYGYTF; DNA: TGTGCCAGCAGCTTGGTTTCAGGGGTTGGCTATGGCTACACCTTC
size: -; J: TRBJ2-3; D: -; V: TRBV3-1/TRBV3-2; CDR3: CASSQPSADTQYF; DNA: TGTGCCAGCAGCCAACCTAGCGCAGATACGCAGTATTTT
size: -; J: TRBJ2-7; D: -; V: TRBV5-6; CDR3: CASSSLGRGSDEQYF; DNA: TGTGCCAGCAGCTCCCTGGGCAGGGGTAGTGACGAGCAGTACTTC
size: -; J: TRBJ2-7; D: -; V: TRBV5-1; CDR3: CASSSGGPYEQYF; DNA: TGCGCCAGCAGCTCAGGGGGGCCCTACGAGCAGTACTTC
size: once; J: TRBJ1-3; D: -; V: TRBV9; CDR3: CASSVAAGAGNTIYF; DNA: TGTGCCAGCAGCGTAGCGGCGGGGGCTGGAAACACCATATATTTT
size: -; J: TRBJ2-3; D: TRBD1; V: TRBV5-4; CDR3: CASSKTGTVDDTQYF; DNA: TGTGCCAGCAGTAAAACCGGGACAGTTGACGATACGCAGTATTTT
size: -; J: TRBJ2-7; D: TRBD2; V: TRBV5-1; CDR3: CASSHDTSGPYEQYF; DNA: TGCGCCAGCAGCCACGACACTAGCGGTCCCTACGAGCAGTACTTC
size: -; J: TRBJ1-2; D: -; V: TRBV6-2/TRBV6-3; CDR3: CASSSTRYYGYTF; DNA: TGTGCCAGCAGTTCAACACGATACTATGGCTACACCTTC
size: -; J: TRBJ1-3; D: -; V: TRBV23-1; CDR3: CASSSRGEGNTIYF; DNA: TGCGCCAGCAGTTCCCGGGGGGAAGGAAACACCATATATTTT
size: -; J: TRBJ1-1; D: -; V: TRBV9; CDR3: CASSANRDFGNTEAFF; DNA: TGTGCCAGCAGCGCGAACAGGGATTTCGGTAACACTGAAGCTTTCTTT
size: -; J: TRBJ2-2; D: TRBD1; V: TRBV29-1; CDR3: CSVDGQGDSNTGELFF; DNA: TGCAGCGTTGATGGGCAGGGGGATTCGAACACCGGGGAGCTGTTTTTT
size: -; J: TRBJ1-2; D: TRBD1; V: TRBV10-3; CDR3: CAISESRSDRGIGYTF; DNA: TGTGCCATCAGTGAGTCAAGGTCGGACAGGGGGATTGGCTACACCTTC